The sequence of this T cell receptor beta chain was determined in a study of blood T cells in healthy people across ages. Broader study findings: With unsorted PBMCs, a conclusive comparison of naive versus antigen-experienced cells was not possible.

Germline CDR1 reads MNHEY; CDR2 reads SVGAGI. V gave up 5 bases and J gave up 5 bases, with 7 bases separating them. The CDR3 length is 12 residues. The total RNA that was extracted per sample amounted to at least 5 micrograms. With respect to this clonotype: Its antigen is currently unknown.

Combining a sample-barcoded 5' primer with a J-beta primer mix, a second PCR ran for roughly 7 to 11 cycles. Every sample returned 3 million or more CDR3-containing paired-end reads. TCRdb ran MiXCR on the 5' RACE reads and lists one entry per CDR3 protein. The sample has over a million distinct CDR3 sequences, roughly 60% seen once. The sample consisted of blood. The source of this sequence is a man younger than 35 in good health. The chain uses TRBV6-5 and TRBJ2-1; D is undetermined. CDR3 residues: CASSHQDNEQFF. DNA for the CDR3: TGTGCCAGCAGTCATCAAGACAATGAGCAGTTCTTC.